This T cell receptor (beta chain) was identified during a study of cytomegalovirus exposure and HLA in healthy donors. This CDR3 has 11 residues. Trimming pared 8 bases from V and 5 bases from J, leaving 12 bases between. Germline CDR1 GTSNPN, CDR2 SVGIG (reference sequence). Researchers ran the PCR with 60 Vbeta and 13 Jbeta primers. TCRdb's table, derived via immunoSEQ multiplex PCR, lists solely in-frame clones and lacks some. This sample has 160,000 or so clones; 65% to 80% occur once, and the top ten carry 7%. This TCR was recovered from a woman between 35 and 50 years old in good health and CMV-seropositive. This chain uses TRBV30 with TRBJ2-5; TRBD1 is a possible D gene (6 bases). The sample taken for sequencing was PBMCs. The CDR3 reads CAQNQGETQYF. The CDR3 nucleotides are TGTGCCCAAAATCAGGGGGAGACCCAGTACTTC.